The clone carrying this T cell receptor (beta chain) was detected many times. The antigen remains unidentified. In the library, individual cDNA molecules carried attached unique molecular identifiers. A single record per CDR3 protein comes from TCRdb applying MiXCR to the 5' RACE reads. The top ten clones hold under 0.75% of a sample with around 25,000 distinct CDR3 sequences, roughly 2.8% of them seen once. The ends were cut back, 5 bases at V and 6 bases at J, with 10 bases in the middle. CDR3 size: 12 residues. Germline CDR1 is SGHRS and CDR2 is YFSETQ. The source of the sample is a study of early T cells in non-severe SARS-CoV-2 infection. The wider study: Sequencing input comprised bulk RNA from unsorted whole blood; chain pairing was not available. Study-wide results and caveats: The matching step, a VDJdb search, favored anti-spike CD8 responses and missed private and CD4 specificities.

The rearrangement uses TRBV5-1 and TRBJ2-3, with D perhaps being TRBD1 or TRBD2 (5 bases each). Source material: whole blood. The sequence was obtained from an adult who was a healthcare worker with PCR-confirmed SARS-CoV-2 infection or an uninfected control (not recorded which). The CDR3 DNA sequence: TGCGCCAGCAGTGTCGGGGCTGATACGCAGTATTTT. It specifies CASSVGADTQYF.